These 18 T cell receptor beta chains were all obtained from the same sample, sequenced in a study of blood T cell repertoires in COVID-19. Generated by immunoSEQ multiplex PCR, the TCRdb table keeps only in-frame clones and is missing some. The sample has roughly 190,000 clones; 86% are singletons. The sequenced sample was peripheral blood. These receptors all come from a man in his 70s with acute or convalescent COVID-19.

This clone has just a few counts. The V call is TRBV12-3 or TRBV12-4, the J call TRBJ1-2; 9 bases are shared with TRBD1. CDR3 size: 13 residues. V gave up 2 bases and J gave up 8 bases; unmatched junction bases: 3. CDR3 in DNA: TGTGCCAGCAGTTTAAGGACAGGGGTCGGCTACACCTTC. Its protein is CASSLRTGVGYTF.

The rearrangement links TRBV5-5 to TRBJ2-2; D not resolved. The CDR3 length is 14 residues. Trimming shortened V by 2 bases and J by 6 bases, and 11 bases separated the two germline ends. Germline V gives CDR1 SGHKS, CDR2 YYEKEE (reference sequence). As DNA, the CDR3 is TGTGCCAGCAGCTTTTACCCAGAACCCGGGGAGCTGTTTTTT. Encoded protein: CASSFYPEPGELFF.

The V call is TRBV6-1, the J call TRBJ2-1; D unresolved. The V and J ends lost 1 base and 7 bases respectively, with 11 bases between them. This CDR3 region has 14 residues. Germline CDR1 and CDR2: MNHNS and SASEGT. The CDR3 sequence is CASSEGVAWNEQFF. The CDR3, as DNA: TGTGCCAGCAGTGAAGGAGTAGCTTGGAATGAGCAGTTCTTC.

The chain employs TRBV19 and TRBJ2-1; possibly TRBD1 for D (5 bases). CDR1 is LNHDA and CDR2 is SQIVND in the germline V gene (reference sequence). The CDR3 runs 15 residues. V was shortened by 10 bases and J by 4 bases, with 20 bases between the two germline ends. CDR3 in DNA: TGTGCCACCGGAGACAGTCTCTTTTCTTACAATGAGCAGTTCTTC. Protein: CATGDSLFSYNEQFF.

V usage is TRBV9 and J usage is TRBJ2-2, with 9 bases fitting TRBD1. From germline, CDR1 is SGDLS and CDR2 YYNGEE. The CDR3 is 16 amino acids. V lost 1 base, J lost 4 bases, and 5 bases stayed unmatched. The CDR3 bases are TGTGCCAGCAGCGTAAGGACAGGGGATAGCACCGGGGAGCTGTTTTTT. This translates into CASSVRTGDSTGELFF.

V and J are TRBV27 and TRBJ2-3; D is unclear. The CDR3 totals 15 residues. The V end was cut by 2 bases, the J end by 2 bases, with 11 bases between. Germline CDR1 reads MNHEY; CDR2 reads SMNVEV (reference sequence). CDR3 nucleotide sequence: TGTGCCAGCAGTTTAATGGCTCCGTCCACAGATACGCAGTATTTT. It encodes CASSLMAPSTDTQYF.

This sequence joins TRBV9 and TRBJ1-5; 10 bases map to TRBD1. Germline lookup yields CDR1 SGDLS and CDR2 YYNGEE. The CDR3 is 16 amino acids. With V trimmed by 4 bases and J by 0 bases, 4 bases remained unmatched. CDR3 nucleotide sequence: TGTGCCAGCAGCCCGGGACAGGGGATTAGCAATCAGCCCCAGCATTTT. As protein: CASSPGQGISNQPQHF.

This chain links TRBV13 with TRBJ2-7; D uncertain. Trimming stripped 2 bases from V and 2 bases from J, with 4 bases between. This CDR3 spans 12 amino acids. CDR1 is PRHDT and CDR2 is FYEKMQ in the germline V gene (reference sequence). CDR3 region: CASSLSAYEQYF. In DNA form, the CDR3 reads TGTGCCAGCAGCTTATCAGCCTACGAGCAGTACTTC.

This clone was observed a handful of times. V gene TRBV11-3 combines with J gene TRBJ2-1, with 8 bases identical to TRBD2. Losses at the gene ends were 3 bases for V and 6 bases for J; bases not matched to a gene: 7. Germline assignment: CDR1 SGHNT and CDR2 YENEEA. The CDR3 is made up of 15 amino acids. The CDR3 region has the DNA TGTGCCAGCAGCTTGGCTACTAGCGGCCGCAATGAGCAGTTCTTC. Protein: CASSLATSGRNEQFF.

V gene TRBV30 combines with J gene TRBJ2-2, with D tentatively TRBD1 (6 bases). CDR1 GTSNPN and CDR2 SVGIG come from the germline V gene (reference sequence). The CDR3 is 14 residues long. The V and J ends lost 3 bases and 8 bases respectively, with 16 bases between them. CDR3 sequence: CAWSRGYPLGELFF. The CDR3 DNA reads as TGTGCCTGGAGCAGGGGTTACCCACTTGGGGAGCTGTTTTTT.

V is TRBV15 and J is TRBJ2-5; 9 nucleotides agree with TRBD1. Germline CDR1 is LNHNV and CDR2 is YYDKDF (reference sequence). V dropped 0 bases and J dropped 5; count of bases not matched to a gene: 4. This CDR3 region has 15 residues. CDR3 in amino acids: CATSRDTGGHETQYF. The CDR3 nucleotides read TGTGCCACCAGCAGAGATACAGGGGGCCATGAGACCCAGTACTTC.

This rearrangement joins TRBV7-2 to TRBJ1-2; TRBD1 aligns across 8 bases. Trimming took 2 bases from V and 3 from J; bases not matched to a gene: 5. Per germline, CDR1 SGHTA and CDR2 FQGNSA. This CDR3 is built from 15 residues. The CDR3 DNA sequence: TGTGCCAGCAGCTTAAGCGGACAGGGTCACTATGGCTACACCTTC. Residues: CASSLSGQGHYGYTF.

The V gene is TRBV30, the J gene TRBJ1-3; D is perhaps TRBD1 (6 bases). CDR3 length: 15 amino acids. Trimming stripped 5 bases from V and 3 bases from J, with 17 bases between. The germline V gene has CDR1 GTSNPN and CDR2 SVGIG (reference sequence). The CDR3 loop reads CAWAWGGAGGNTIYF. CDR3 DNA: TGTGCCTGGGCCTGGGGGGGGGCCGGTGGAAACACCATATATTTT.

The J gene is TRBJ2-2, the V gene TRBV9; the D gene is possibly TRBD1 (5 bases). Germline lookup yields CDR1 SGDLS and CDR2 YYNGEE. Trimming cost V 0 bases and J 7 bases, with 13 bases left between them. The CDR3 is made up of 15 amino acids. As DNA, the CDR3 is TGTGCCAGCAGCGTAGGGTGGCCCAGGGACGGGGAGCTGTTTTTT. Its protein is CASSVGWPRDGELFF.

The V call is TRBV11-2, the J call TRBJ2-1; weak D call: TRBD2 (5 bases). V was cut by 1 base and J by 3 bases, with 7 bases left in between. This CDR3 is 14 amino acids long. The V gene's germline CDR1 is SGHAT and CDR2 FQNNGV. The CDR3 sequence is CASSLAGVYNEQFF. As DNA, the CDR3 is TGTGCCAGCAGCTTAGCCGGGGTCTACAATGAGCAGTTCTTC.

This clone was seen only once. The chain links TRBV5-5 to TRBJ2-7; TRBD2 is a possible D gene (6 bases). The germline V gene has CDR1 SGHKS and CDR2 YYEKEE (reference sequence). Trimming took 8 bases from V and 0 from J, leaving 12 bases between them. CDR3 length equals 13 residues. The DNA of the CDR3 is TGTGCCAGTGCGGGAACCACCTCCTACGAGCAGTACTTC. Its protein is CASAGTTSYEQYF. Based on the CDR3 plus reference TRBV5-5 and TRBJ2-7, the full variable domain is DAGVTQSPTHLIKTRGQQVTLRCSPISGHKSVSWYQQVLGQGPQFIFQYYEKEERGRGNFPDRFSARQFPNYSSELNVNALLLGDSALYLCASAGTTSYEQYFGPGTRLTVT.

The chain has TRBV7-6 and TRBJ1-4; no clear D gene. CDR3 size: 14 residues. V was shortened by 1 base and J by 4 bases, with 7 bases between the two germline ends. Per the germline V gene, CDR1 is SGHVS and CDR2 is FNYEAQ. For the CDR3, the DNA is TGTGCCAGCAGCTTAGGAGGAATTAATGAAAAACTGTTTTTT. Protein product: CASSLGGINEKLFF.

V is TRBV5-6 and J is TRBJ2-1, with D tentatively TRBD1 (6 bases). Germline CDR1 is SGHDT and CDR2 is YYEEEE. Trimming shortened V by 4 bases and J by 7 bases, and 15 bases separated the two germline ends. CDR3 length: 14 residues. CDR3 loop: CASSIGQRGNEQFF. Here the CDR3 DNA reads TGTGCCAGCAGCATCGGACAGAGGGGAAATGAGCAGTTCTTC. The full variable domain, its missing parts supplied by reference TRBV5-6 and TRBJ2-1, is DAGVTQSPTHLIKTRGQQVTLRCSPKSGHDTVSWYQQALGQGPQFIFQYYEEEERQRGNFPDRFSGHQFPNYSSELNVNALLLGDSALYLCASSIGQRGNEQFFGPGTRLTVL.